Listed below are T cell receptor beta chains from one sample, sequenced in a study of T cells after posttransplantation cyclophosphamide. Sequenced by immunoSEQ multiplex PCR; TCRdb stores in-frame clones only, minus some. This sample has roughly 5,200 clones, with about 72% found just once. The sample was PBMCs, taken 362 days after allogeneic stem cell transplant with posttransplant cyclophosphamide. The receptors here all came from a male patient aged 60 to 75 who received an allogeneic stem cell transplant from an unrelated donor, was CMV-positive, and had acute GVHD only. Part of the T cells may come from the graft donor. Each CDR3 is given with its conserved first and last residue. Clone size is stated in some rows and not others, as once, few, many or a class when expanded.

CDR3aa: CASSSLGGSSYEQYF; abundance: .; j_gene: TRBJ2-7; v_gene: TRBV7-9
CDR3aa: CASSIGGRVADTQYF; abundance: .; j_gene: TRBJ2-3; v_gene: TRBV19
CDR3aa: CASTRQGTYTDTQYF; abundance: once; j_gene: TRBJ2-3; v_gene: TRBV7-2
CDR3aa: CATLTGWNEQFF; abundance: once; j_gene: TRBJ2-1; v_gene: TRBV15
CDR3aa: CASSLEPMREKLFF; abundance: once; j_gene: TRBJ1-4; v_gene: TRBV7-6
CDR3aa: CASSVQTGLRGTEAFF; abundance: once; j_gene: TRBJ1-1; v_gene: TRBV7-9
CDR3aa: CASSPRSGLSDGYTF; abundance: .; j_gene: TRBJ1-2; v_gene: TRBV18
CDR3aa: CASKGGGFYGYTF; abundance: .; j_gene: TRBJ1-2; v_gene: TRBV27
CDR3aa: CASSVAGGFRGELFF; abundance: .; j_gene: TRBJ2-2; v_gene: TRBV2
CDR3aa: CASSLSTGAGGEKLFF; abundance: once; j_gene: TRBJ1-4; v_gene: TRBV4-2
CDR3aa: CASSSAYEQYF; abundance: once; j_gene: TRBJ2-7; v_gene: TRBV7-2
CDR3aa: CASSTSERNTEAFF; abundance: .; j_gene: TRBJ1-1; v_gene: TRBV28
CDR3aa: CASSGGAGRGHEQYF; abundance: .; j_gene: TRBJ2-7; v_gene: TRBV5-4
CDR3aa: CASSLGGNEKLFF; abundance: .; j_gene: TRBJ1-4; v_gene: TRBV7-9
CDR3aa: CASIPQGINTGELFF; abundance: few; j_gene: TRBJ2-2; v_gene: TRBV19
CDR3aa: CAWSTRGGYTF; abundance: .; j_gene: TRBJ1-2; v_gene: TRBV30
CDR3aa: CASRVQGASTDTQYF; abundance: .; j_gene: TRBJ2-3; v_gene: TRBV2
CDR3aa: CASSYGTGDSYEQYF; abundance: .; j_gene: .; v_gene: TRBV6-5
CDR3aa: CASSPTGTTSYEQYF; abundance: .; j_gene: TRBJ2-7; v_gene: TRBV7-2
CDR3aa: CASSDPNGGNTEAFF; abundance: few; j_gene: TRBJ1-1; v_gene: TRBV25-1
CDR3aa: CASSQDPTDSYNEQFF; abundance: once; j_gene: TRBJ2-1; v_gene: TRBV14
CDR3aa: CASRPPESNQPQHF; abundance: .; j_gene: TRBJ1-5; v_gene: TRBV27